These T cell receptor beta chains were read from a single sample in a study of shared clonotypes between healthy human individuals. The repertoire was sequenced with immunoSEQ multiplex PCR; TCRdb's copy has only in-frame clones and lacks some. The sample lists about 2.3 million clones, roughly 90% occurring once. Sequenced: naive CD4+ T cells from PBMCs. The receptor set was obtained from a man aged 18 to 35 in good health. Some clones in this sample may be carry-over from other donors' samples. CDR3s include the opening cysteine and the closing phenylalanine or tryptophan. A D gene is named only where the DNA matches it firmly. Part of the rows lack a size; the others show once, few, many or a class for expanded clones.

D,size,J,V,CDR3,DNA
-,-,TRBJ2-1,TRBV30,CAWSGSGNEQFF,TGTGCCTGGAGTGGATCGGGGAATGAGCAGTTCTTC
TRBD1,-,TRBJ1-2,TRBV5-1,CASSPKGQGMHGYTF,TGCGCCAGCAGCCCCAAGGGACAGGGGATGCATGGCTACACCTTC
-,-,TRBJ2-7,TRBV4-3,CASSQVPRGEQYF,TGCGCCAGCAGCCAAGTGCCCCGAGGTGAGCAGTACTTC
-,-,TRBJ2-1,TRBV6-6,CATELIIGNEQFF,TGTGCCACCGAACTAATAATCGGCAATGAGCAGTTCTTC
-,-,TRBJ1-2,TRBV6-1,CASSEQKNYGYTF,TGTGCCAGCAGTGAACAGAAGAACTATGGCTACACCTTC
-,-,TRBJ1-4,TRBV19,CASSRTIIATNEKLFF,TGTGCCAGTAGTCGGACGATTATCGCAACTAATGAAAAACTGTTTTTT
-,-,TRBJ2-6,TRBV18,CASSPTARPSGANVLTF,TGTGCCAGCTCACCAACAGCTAGGCCCTCTGGGGCCAACGTCCTGACTTTC
-,-,TRBJ2-3,TRBV5-1,CASSLLGPDLSTDTQYF,TGCGCCAGCAGCTTGTTGGGGCCAGACTTGAGCACAGATACGCAGTATTTT
-,once,TRBJ1-1,TRBV14,CASSHTGAFF,TGTGCCAGCAGCCATACGGGTGCTTTCTTT
TRBD1,-,TRBJ2-5,TRBV28,CASSPPEWTGKKETQYF,TGTGCCAGCAGCCCGCCGGAGTGGACAGGGAAGAAAGAGACCCAGTACTTC
-,-,TRBJ1-1,TRBV11-3,CASSLDSTTEAFF,TGTGCCAGCAGCTTAGATAGCACTACTGAAGCTTTCTTT
-,-,TRBJ1-2,TRBV5-1,CASSLERRSGGYTF,TGCGCCAGCAGCTTGGAGAGGAGGTCGGGAGGCTACACCTTC
-,-,TRBJ2-2,TRBV12-5,CASGFGGTGELFF,TGTGCTAGTGGTTTTGGGGGTACCGGGGAGCTGTTTTTT
-,-,TRBJ2-3,TRBV25-1,CASTGEQGSDTQYF,TGTGCCAGCACTGGGGAACAGGGCTCAGATACGCAGTATTTT
TRBD1,-,TRBJ2-7,TRBV5-1,CASKDRGYEQYF,TGCGCCAGCAAGGACAGGGGCTACGAGCAGTACTTC
-,-,TRBJ1-1,TRBV19,CASSTSSGSSPGAAFF,TGTGCCAGTAGTACTTCCTCGGGGTCCTCCCCCGGGGCAGCTTTCTTT
TRBD2,-,TRBJ2-1,TRBV9,CASSVAGGNEQFF,TGTGCCAGCAGCGTAGCGGGAGGGAATGAGCAGTTCTTC
-,once,TRBJ2-1,TRBV5-6,CASSLDLGAYNEQFF,TGTGCCAGCAGCTTGGATTTGGGGGCCTACAATGAGCAGTTCTTC
TRBD1,-,TRBJ2-7,TRBV2,CATKGQGAHEQYF,TGTGCCACCAAAGGACAGGGGGCCCACGAGCAGTACTTC
-,-,TRBJ1-5,TRBV2,CASSDRQGERGPQHF,TGTGCCAGCAGTGATAGGCAAGGGGAGCGGGGGCCCCAGCATTTT
-,-,TRBJ2-7,TRBV11-1,CASSLAGYEQYF,TGTGCCAGCAGCTTAGCAGGCTACGAGCAGTACTTC
-,-,TRBJ2-2,TRBV6-5,CASSYGSSANTGELFF,TGTGCCAGCAGTTACGGCAGTTCCGCGAACACCGGGGAGCTGTTTTTT
-,-,TRBJ2-3,TRBV18,CASSPARGSDTQYF,TGTGCCAGCTCACCGGCGAGGGGTTCAGATACGCAGTATTTT
-,-,TRBJ1-2,TRBV19,CASSIRAPASNYGYTF,TGTGCCAGTAGTATCCGGGCCCCAGCTTCTAACTATGGCTACACCTTC
-,-,TRBJ2-1,TRBV4-3,CASSQGLALNEQFF,TGCGCCAGCAGCCAAGGTCTAGCGCTCAATGAGCAGTTCTTC
-,-,TRBJ1-2,TRBV6-4,CASGQYYGYTF,TGTGCCAGTGGACAGTACTATGGCTACACCTTC
TRBD1,-,TRBJ2-1,TRBV7-2,CASSSDRLPYNEQFF,TGTGCCAGCAGCTCGGACAGGTTGCCCTACAATGAGCAGTTCTTC
-,once,TRBJ2-2,TRBV6-6,CASSYSPGKNTGELFF,TGTGCCAGCAGTTACTCGCCCGGCAAAAACACCGGGGAGCTGTTTTTT
-,-,TRBJ1-2,TRBV28,CASSSGQGGGYTF,TGTGCCAGCAGCTCGGGGCAGGGAGGGGGCTACACCTTC
-,once,TRBJ2-2,TRBV28,CASSKQVYGELFF,TGTGCCAGCAGTAAGCAGGTTTACGGGGAGCTGTTTTTT
TRBD1,once,TRBJ1-2,TRBV28,CASRPSRPGTGLYGYTF,TGTGCCAGCAGACCATCCCGCCCCGGGACAGGGCTCTATGGCTACACCTTC
-,-,TRBJ2-1,TRBV10-3,CAISDITRRSSEQFF,TGTGCCATCAGTGATATAACAAGGAGGAGTAGTGAGCAGTTCTTC
-,-,TRBJ2-2,TRBV28,CASRLTGAGPTGELFF,TGTGCCAGCAGGTTAACTGGGGCGGGACCCACCGGGGAGCTGTTTTTT
-,-,TRBJ2-2,TRBV7-2,CASSLAGAYTGELFF,TGTGCCAGCAGCTTAGCGGGAGCCTATACCGGGGAGCTGTTTTTT
TRBD1,few,TRBJ2-3,TRBV5-1,CASSPGQGSDTQYF,TGCGCCAGCAGCCCGGGACAGGGCTCAGATACGCAGTATTTT
-,once,TRBJ1-4,TRBV7-9,CASSLAQGEKLFF,TGTGCCAGCAGCTTAGCTCAAGGCGAAAAACTGTTTTTT
TRBD1,-,TRBJ1-3,TRBV7-8,CASSSTPGQGATGNTIYF,TGTGCCAGCAGCTCGACGCCGGGACAGGGGGCTACTGGAAACACCATATATTTT
-,-,TRBJ2-7,TRBV28,CASSPGIVGTVSYEQYF,TGTGCCAGCAGCCCCGGGATTGTCGGGACGGTTAGCTACGAGCAGTACTTC
-,-,TRBJ1-5,TRBV29-1,CSVETREGQPQHF,TGCAGCGTTGAAACCAGGGAAGGACAGCCCCAGCATTTT
-,-,TRBJ2-1,TRBV29-1,CSVGGRGGAYNEQFF,TGCAGCGTTGGCGGCAGGGGAGGGGCCTACAATGAGCAGTTCTTC
TRBD2,-,TRBJ2-1,TRBV7-3,CASSLGTSGSPEQFF,TGTGCCAGCAGCTTAGGGACTAGCGGGTCACCCGAGCAGTTCTTC
-,-,TRBJ1-1,TRBV28,CASSLTTGYTEAFF,TGTGCCAGCAGCCTAACAACAGGTTACACTGAAGCTTTCTTT
-,-,TRBJ2-3,TRBV5-1,CASSPNPRATDTQYF,TGCGCCAGCAGCCCGAACCCGCGCGCAACAGATACGCAGTATTTT
-,-,TRBJ2-1,TRBV23-1,CASSQSCPPPSYNEQFF,TGCGCCAGCAGTCAATCGTGCCCTCCCCCTTCCTACAATGAGCAGTTCTTC
-,once,TRBJ1-5,TRBV6-6,CASSYDPRYSNQPQHF,TGTGCCAGCAGTTACGATCCCCGATATAGCAATCAGCCCCAGCATTTT